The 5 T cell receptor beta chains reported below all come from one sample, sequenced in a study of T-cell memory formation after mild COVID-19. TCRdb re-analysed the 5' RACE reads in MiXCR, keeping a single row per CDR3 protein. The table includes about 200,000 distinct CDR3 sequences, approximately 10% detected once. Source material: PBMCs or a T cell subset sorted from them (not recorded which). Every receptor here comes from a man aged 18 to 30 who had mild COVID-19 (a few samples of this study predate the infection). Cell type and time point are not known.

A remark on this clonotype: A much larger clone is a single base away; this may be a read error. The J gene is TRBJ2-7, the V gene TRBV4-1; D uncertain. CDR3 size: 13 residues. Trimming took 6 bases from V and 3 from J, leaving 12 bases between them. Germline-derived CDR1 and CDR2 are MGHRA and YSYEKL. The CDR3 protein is CASRRSVHYEQYF. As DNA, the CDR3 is TGCGCCAGCAGACGGAGCGTACACTACGAGCAGTACTTC.

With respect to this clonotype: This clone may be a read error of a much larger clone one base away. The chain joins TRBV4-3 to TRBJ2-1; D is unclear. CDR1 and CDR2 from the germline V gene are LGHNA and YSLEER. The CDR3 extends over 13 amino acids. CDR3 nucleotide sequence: TGCGCCAGCAGCTCCCGACGATTCAATGAGCAGTTATTC. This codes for CASSSRRFNEQLF.

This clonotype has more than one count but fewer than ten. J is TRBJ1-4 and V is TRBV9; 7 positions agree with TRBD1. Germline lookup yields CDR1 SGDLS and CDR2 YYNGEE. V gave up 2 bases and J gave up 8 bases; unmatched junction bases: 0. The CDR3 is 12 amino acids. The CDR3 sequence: CASSVRGEKLFF. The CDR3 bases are TGTGCCAGCAGCGTCAGGGGGGAAAAACTGTTTTTT.

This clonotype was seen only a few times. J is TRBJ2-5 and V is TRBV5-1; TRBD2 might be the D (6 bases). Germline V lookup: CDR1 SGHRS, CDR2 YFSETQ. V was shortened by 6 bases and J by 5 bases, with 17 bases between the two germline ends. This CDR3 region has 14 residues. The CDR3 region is CASTEGTSLETQYF. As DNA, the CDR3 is TGCGCCAGCACGGAGGGGACCTCCCTGGAGACCCAGTACTTC.

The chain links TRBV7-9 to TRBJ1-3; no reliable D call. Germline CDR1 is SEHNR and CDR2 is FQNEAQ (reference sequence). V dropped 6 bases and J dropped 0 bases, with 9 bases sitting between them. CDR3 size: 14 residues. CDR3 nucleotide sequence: TGTGCCAGCAGATCCCGGGGCTCTGGAAACACCATATATTTT. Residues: CASRSRGSGNTIYF.